This is a list of T cell receptor beta chains from one sample in a study of OX40 agonist ivuxolimab in advanced cancers. The method was immunoSEQ multiplex PCR; TCRdb's version includes in-frame clones alone and lacks a portion of them. Among over 40,000 clones listed, around 88% were seen once. The sequencing used CD4+ or CD8+ T cells sorted from blood, collected in a trial of the OX40 agonist ivuxolimab. All receptors come from an adult with an advanced solid tumor such as melanoma, head and neck, liver or kidney cancer. Each CDR3 is given with its conserved first and last residue. The D gene is left open where the match is weak. A clone size is listed for some rows: how often the clone was seen (once, few, many), or a class if it is expanded.

j_call cdr3_length v_call d_call clone_size cdr3_aa cdr3_nt
TRBJ1-1 15 TRBV4-1 - - CASSTYTGTAGQAFF TGCGCCAGCAGCACCTACACCGGGACCGCGGGCCAAGCTTTCTTT
TRBJ2-7 13 TRBV28 - - CASSLFLDYEQYF TGTGCCAGCAGTTTATTTTTGGACTACGAGCAGTACTTC
TRBJ1-1 17 TRBV27 TRBD1 - CASSASGTGWLNTEAFF TGTGCCAGCAGTGCGTCCGGGACAGGGTGGTTGAACACTGAAGCTTTCTTT
TRBJ1-5 19 TRBV6-1 - - CASSVSVRDWVNSNQPQHF TGTGCCAGCAGTGTTTCCGTGAGGGACTGGGTCAATAGCAATCAGCCCCAGCATTTT
TRBJ1-5 13 TRBV18 - - CASSPISNQPQHF TGTGCCAGCTCACCAATAAGCAATCAGCCCCAGCATTTT
TRBJ2-1 14 TRBV28 - - CASSLTTSSDEQFF TGTGCCAGCAGTTTAACTACTAGCTCAGACGAGCAGTTCTTC
TRBJ2-7 15 TRBV30 - - CAWMGQGISNGEQYF TGTGCCTGGATGGGCCAAGGCATATCAAACGGCGAGCAGTACTTC
TRBJ2-1 16 TRBV11-2 TRBD1 once CASSYIPGGSYNEQFF TGTGCCAGCAGCTACATTCCAGGGGGCAGCTACAATGAGCAGTTCTTC
TRBJ1-5 15 TRBV18 - - CASSDRNLPNQPQHF TGTGCCAGCTCAGACAGGAACCTTCCCAATCAGCCCCAGCATTTT
TRBJ1-2 15 TRBV5-1 TRBD1 - CASSTDRGRSYGYTF TGCGCCAGCAGCACCGACAGGGGGCGATCCTATGGCTACACCTTC
TRBJ1-4 13 TRBV6-5 - - CASRGEFDEKLFF TGTGCCAGCAGGGGAGAGTTCGATGAAAAACTGTTTTTT
TRBJ2-7 15 TRBV29-1 TRBD1 - CSVRTGTAHSYEQYF TGCAGCGTGCGCACCGGGACAGCGCACTCCTACGAGCAGTACTTC
TRBJ2-4 14 TRBV4-1 - - CASSQAGGRDIQYF TGCGCCAGCAGCCAAGCCGGGGGACGGGACATTCAGTACTTC
TRBJ1-2 15 TRBV2 - - CASSEGGTVDYGYTF TGTGCCAGCAGTGAAGGTGGGACGGTTGACTATGGCTACACCTTC
TRBJ2-5 18 TRBV7-6 TRBD1 - CASSFRLGGEGFQETQYF TGTGCCAGCAGCTTTCGATTAGGGGGCGAGGGGTTCCAAGAGACCCAGTACTTC
TRBJ1-5 15 TRBV19 TRBD1 - CASSRGQGVRQPQHF TGTGCCAGTAGTAGGGGACAGGGGGTCAGACAGCCCCAGCATTTT
TRBJ2-1 13 TRBV5-4 - - CASSFRDSNEQFF TGTGCCAGCAGCTTCAGGGATTCCAATGAGCAGTTCTTC
TRBJ1-2 13 TRBV28 - - CASSFGGRYGYTF TGTGCCAGCAGTTTTGGAGGGAGGTATGGCTACACCTTC
TRBJ2-2 12 TRBV10-3 - - CAISEGTGELFF TGTGCCATCAGTGAGGGTACCGGGGAGCTGTTTTTT
TRBJ2-3 17 TRBV19 TRBD2 - CASRPGLALPDTDTQYF TGTGCCAGTAGACCGGGACTAGCCTTACCAGACACAGATACGCAGTATTTT
TRBJ2-3 13 TRBV18 - - CASSPESGDTQYF TGTGCCAGCTCACCAGAATCTGGAGATACGCAGTATTTT
TRBJ2-2 18 TRBV7-8 - - CASSSGRFVVRRAGELFF TGTGCCAGCAGCTCCGGGCGGTTTGTTGTCAGGAGGGCCGGGGAGCTGTTTTTT
TRBJ2-1 15 TRBV6-5 - - CASSIEGSKYNEQFF TGTGCCAGCAGCATAGAGGGTTCCAAATACAATGAGCAGTTCTTC
TRBJ1-5 14 TRBV15 - - CATSRQGSSFGQHF TGTGCCACCAGCAGACAGGGTTCATCGTTCGGTCAGCATTTT
TRBJ2-1 15 TRBV7-9 TRBD2 - CASSLMSSGYNEQFF TGTGCCAGCAGCTTAATGTCTAGCGGGTACAATGAGCAGTTCTTC
TRBJ1-2 14 TRBV7-6 TRBD1 few CASSATGGSHGYTF TGTGCCAGCAGCGCGACAGGGGGCTCCCATGGCTACACCTTC
TRBJ2-2 17 TRBV9 - - CASSNRRGRRHTGELFF TGTGCCAGCAGCAATAGACGCGGGCGAAGACACACCGGGGAGCTGTTTTTT
TRBJ2-7 15 TRBV11-2 TRBD2 - CASSLEASGRAVQYF TGTGCCAGCAGCTTAGAAGCTAGCGGGAGGGCGGTGCAGTACTTC
TRBJ1-2 14 TRBV19 - - CASSIGTSNYGYTF TGTGCCAGTAGTATCGGGACGTCTAACTATGGCTACACCTTC
TRBJ2-2 14 TRBV2 - - CASRGGIGTGELFF TGTGCCAGCAGAGGTGGGATCGGCACCGGGGAGCTGTTTTTT
TRBJ2-3 21 TRBV19 TRBD2 - CASSSRQGRVTSGGSTDTQYF TGTGCCAGTAGCTCAAGACAGGGTCGGGTGACTAGCGGGGGGAGCACAGATACGCAGTATTTT
TRBJ1-6 14 TRBV5-1 - - CASSLRVHDSPLHF TGCGCCAGCAGCTTGAGAGTTCATGATTCACCCCTCCACTTT
TRBJ2-5 15 TRBV19 TRBD1 - CASSSGQGVIETQYF TGTGCCAGCTCATCCGGGCAGGGGGTCATAGAGACCCAGTACTTC
TRBJ1-2 13 TRBV5-5 - - CASSSRQNYGYTF TGTGCCAGCAGCTCCCGACAGAACTATGGCTACACCTTC
TRBJ2-5 15 TRBV18 TRBD2 - CASSPQAGRQETQYF TGTGCCAGCTCACCACAAGCGGGGAGACAAGAGACCCAGTACTTC
TRBJ1-1 13 TRBV10-1 - - CASSVGTNTEAFF TGCGCCAGCAGTGTAGGGACGAACACTGAAGCTTTCTTT
TRBJ2-3 14 TRBV18 - - CASSPTGLADTQYF TGTGCCAGCTCACCAACAGGGTTAGCAGATACGCAGTATTTT
TRBJ2-5 13 TRBV7-2 TRBD1 - CATRQGARETQYF TGTGCCACTAGACAGGGGGCTCGGGAGACCCAGTACTTC
TRBJ2-1 11 TRBV7-2 - - CASSLSNEQFF TGTGCCAGCAGCTTATCCAATGAGCAGTTCTTC
TRBJ2-7 14 TRBV28 - - CASSLGQVRGEQYF TGTGCCAGCAGTTTGGGGCAGGTGAGGGGCGAGCAGTACTTC
TRBJ2-3 14 TRBV5-1 TRBD1 - CASSLPGGADTQYF TGCGCCAGCAGCTTGCCAGGGGGCGCAGATACGCAGTATTTT
TRBJ2-7 13 TRBV19 TRBD1 - CASSTDRGYEQYF TGTGCCAGTAGTACAGACAGGGGCTACGAGCAGTACTTC
TRBJ2-5 12 TRBV18 - - CASHQYQETQYF TGTGCCAGCCACCAGTACCAAGAGACCCAGTACTTC
TRBJ2-2 14 TRBV11-1 TRBD1 once CASSLDDRDGELFF TGTGCCAGCAGCTTGGACGACAGGGACGGGGAGCTGTTTTTT
TRBJ1-2 14 TRBV2 - - CASSQTPWGYGYTF TGTGCCAGCAGTCAGACACCCTGGGGCTATGGCTACACCTTC
TRBJ1-4 14 TRBV7-7 - - CASSPGPTNEKLFF TGTGCTAGCAGCCCCGGTCCAACTAATGAAAAACTGTTTTTT
TRBJ2-7 13 TRBV28 - once CAIWGDNTYEQYF TGTGCCATCTGGGGGGACAACACCTACGAGCAGTACTTC
TRBJ2-7 15 TRBV5-1 - once CASSLVAQLPYEQYF TGCGCCAGCAGCTTGGTTGCTCAGCTACCCTACGAGCAGTACTTC
TRBJ1-2 14 TRBV6-5 - - CASSYAPLNYGYTF TGTGCCAGCAGTTACGCGCCACTAAACTATGGCTACACCTTC